Listed below are T cell receptor beta chains from one sample, sequenced in a study of CD8+ T cells in alopecia areata. This table comes from immunoSEQ multiplex PCR, and its TCRdb copy is limited to in-frame clones, with some not included. The profile shows about 140,000 clones, 45% to 60% of them singletons. This sample comprised CD4+ T cells sorted from blood, obtained at week 0. The receptors were sampled from a human donor with alopecia areata. Both conserved end residues are part of each CDR3. Each record gives: V gene, J gene, D gene, clone size, CDR3 DNA, CDR3 protein. The D gene is left open where the match is weak. Clone size appears in some rows only: once, few, many, or a class for an expanded clone.

TRBV5-1	TRBJ2-3	TRBD1	few	TGCGCCAGCAGCTTTTCCGGGACAGGGATGCGGTATACGCAGTATTTT	CASSFSGTGMRYTQYF
TRBV7-2	TRBJ2-1	NA	NA	TGTGCCAGCAGCTTTGGAACAGGTTCACAGCAGTTCTTC	CASSFGTGSQQFF
TRBV9	TRBJ2-1	NA	few	TGTGCCAGCAGCGAACCGGGTGAGCAGTTCTTC	CASSEPGEQFF
TRBV29-1	TRBJ2-7	NA	NA	TGCAGCGTGGATACTGCGGGACAGATCTACGAGCAGTACTTC	CSVDTAGQIYEQYF
TRBV11-2	TRBJ2-5	NA	few	TGTGCCAGCAGCGACGGGCAGGGGTCCCAAGAGACCCAGTACTTC	CASSDGQGSQETQYF
TRBV4-3	TRBJ1-1	NA	NA	TGCGCCAGCAGCCAAGAATCGAGTGGTGTGGTGAAGGGCACTGAAGCTTTCTTT	CASSQESSGVVKGTEAFF
TRBV29-1	TRBJ1-1	NA	NA	TGCAGCGTGGAAACAGGGAGGAACACTGAAGCTTTCTTT	CSVETGRNTEAFF
TRBV5-6	TRBJ1-2	TRBD1	NA	TGTGCCAGCAGCTTGGACAGGGGAAGCTATGGCTACACCTTC	CASSLDRGSYGYTF
TRBV29-1	TRBJ2-2	TRBD2	NA	TGCAGCGTTGGGAGCGGGACGGACACCGGGGAGCTGTTTTTT	CSVGSGTDTGELFF
TRBV30	TRBJ2-7	TRBD1	NA	TGTGCCTGGAGTACCGGGACAGACTGGGACGAGCAGTACTTC	CAWSTGTDWDEQYF
TRBV29-1	TRBJ1-3	NA	NA	TGCAGCACCCGAATCGACAGTGGAAACACCATATATTTT	CSTRIDSGNTIYF
TRBV10-3	TRBJ2-2	NA	NA	TGTGCCATCAGTGGAGGGGACGGGGAGCTGTTTTTT	CAISGGDGELFF
TRBV29-1	TRBJ2-2	NA	NA	TGCAGCGTTGAAGTAGGGGATAGGTTGTCCGGGGAGCTGTTTTTT	CSVEVGDRLSGELFF
TRBV9	TRBJ2-7	TRBD1	NA	TGTGCCAGCAGCGTGACCGGGACAGACTACGAGCAGTACTTC	CASSVTGTDYEQYF
TRBV7-9	TRBJ2-3	NA	NA	TGTGCCAGCAGCTATCCAGGGGCGAGCACAGATACGCAGTATTTT	CASSYPGASTDTQYF
TRBV5-1	TRBJ2-1	NA	few	TGCGCCAGCAGACTAGCCGGTGAGCAGTTCTTC	CASRLAGEQFF
TRBV7-3	TRBJ2-4	TRBD1	NA	TGTGCCAGCAGCTTGACAGGGACCGACATTCAGTACTTC	CASSLTGTDIQYF
TRBV29-1	TRBJ1-1	NA	NA	TGCAGCGTTGATCAAGCTTTCTTT	CSVDQAFF
TRBV6-6	TRBJ2-7	TRBD1	NA	TGTGCCAGCAGACAAGGGACAGGGACCGACGAGCAGTACTTC	CASRQGTGTDEQYF
TRBV7-2	TRBJ2-6	TRBD2	few	TGTGCCAGCAGCGGATCTAGCGGAGCCTCTGGGGCCAACGTCCTGACTTTC	CASSGSSGASGANVLTF
TRBV5-1	TRBJ1-1	NA	NA	TGCGCCAGCAGCTCTCGAAGGGGAAACACTGAAGCTTTCTTT	CASSSRRGNTEAFF
TRBV6-6	TRBJ2-3	NA	NA	TGTGCCAGCAAAGGGGCGGATACGCAGTATTTT	CASKGADTQYF
TRBV5-1	TRBJ1-2	NA	NA	TGCGCCAGCAGCCCCAGGGAAGGGAGGACCTATGGCTACACCTTC	CASSPREGRTYGYTF
TRBV29-1	TRBJ1-2	NA	NA	TGCAGCGTTGATCGCCCTCCCTTAGAGGGGGAAGCCTATGGCTACACCTTC	CSVDRPPLEGEAYGYTF
TRBV7-2	TRBJ1-1	NA	few	TGTGCCAGCAGCCCCCCGGGTACAAGGAACACTGAAGCTTTCTTT	CASSPPGTRNTEAFF
TRBV30	TRBJ1-2	TRBD1	NA	TGTGCCTGGAGCCCCGACAGGGGGCATGGCTACACCTTC	CAWSPDRGHGYTF